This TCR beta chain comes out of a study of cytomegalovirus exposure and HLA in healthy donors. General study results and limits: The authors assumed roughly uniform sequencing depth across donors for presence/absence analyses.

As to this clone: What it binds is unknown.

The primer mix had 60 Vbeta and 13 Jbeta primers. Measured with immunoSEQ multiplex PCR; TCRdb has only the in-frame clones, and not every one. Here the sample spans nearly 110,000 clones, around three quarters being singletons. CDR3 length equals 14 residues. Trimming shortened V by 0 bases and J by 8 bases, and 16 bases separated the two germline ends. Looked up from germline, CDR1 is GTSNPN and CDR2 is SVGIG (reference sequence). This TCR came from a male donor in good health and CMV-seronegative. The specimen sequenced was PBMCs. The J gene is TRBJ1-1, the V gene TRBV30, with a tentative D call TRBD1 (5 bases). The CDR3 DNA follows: TGTGCCTGGAGTGTTCTTAGAGGCAGACAGGAAGCTTTCTTT. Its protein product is CAWSVLRGRQEAFF.